This T cell receptor (beta chain) is drawn from a study of cytomegalovirus exposure and HLA in healthy donors. In the case of this clone: Its target is unknown.

With V trimmed by 2 bases and J by 5 bases, 7 bases remained unmatched. The CDR3 consists of 16 residues. Germline V lookup: CDR1 ENHRY, CDR2 SYGVKD. The PCR was carried out with 60 Vbeta primers and 13 Jbeta primers. Only in-frame clones appear in the TCRdb table, and some are missing; sequencing was by immunoSEQ multiplex PCR. The data show approximately 44,000 clones, about 80% seen once. Study-wide points: Most CMV-associated TCR beta chains were later found to appear HLA-restricted. Diagnosis of cytomegalovirus status made by the classifier reportedly showed high specificity and sensitivity. Trimming of TCR beta V- and J-genes showed a link, identified in a later analysis, to a missense DCLRE1C variant.

The TCR originated in a man aged 25 to 40 in good health and CMV-seronegative. The rearrangement uses TRBV10-3 and TRBJ2-3, with 10 nucleotides matching TRBD2. Sequenced input: PBMCs. CDR3 bases: TGTGCCATCAGTGAGCGTCTAGCGGGAGAGGTAGATACGCAGTATTTT. Amino acid sequence: CAISERLAGEVDTQYF.